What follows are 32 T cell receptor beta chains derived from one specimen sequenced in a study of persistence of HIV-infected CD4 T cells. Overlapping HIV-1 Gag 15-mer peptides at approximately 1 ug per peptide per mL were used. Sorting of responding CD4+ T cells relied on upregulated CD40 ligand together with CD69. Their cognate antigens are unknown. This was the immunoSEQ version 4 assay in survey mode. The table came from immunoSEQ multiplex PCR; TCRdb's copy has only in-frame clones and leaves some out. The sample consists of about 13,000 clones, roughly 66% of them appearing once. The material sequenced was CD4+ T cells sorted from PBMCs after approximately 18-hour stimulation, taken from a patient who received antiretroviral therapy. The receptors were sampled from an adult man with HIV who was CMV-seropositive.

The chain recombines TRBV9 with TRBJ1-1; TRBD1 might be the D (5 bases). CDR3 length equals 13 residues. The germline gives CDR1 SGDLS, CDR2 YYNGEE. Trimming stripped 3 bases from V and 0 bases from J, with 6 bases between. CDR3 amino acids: CASSEQVNTEAFF. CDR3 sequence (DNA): TGTGCCAGCAGCGAACAGGTGAACACTGAAGCTTTCTTT.

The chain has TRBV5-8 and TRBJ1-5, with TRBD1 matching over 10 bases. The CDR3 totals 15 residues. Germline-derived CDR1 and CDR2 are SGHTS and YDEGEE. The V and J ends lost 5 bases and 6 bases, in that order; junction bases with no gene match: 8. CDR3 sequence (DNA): TGTGCCAGCAGTCCCGGGACAGGGGTTAGTCAGCCCCAGCATTTT. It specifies CASSPGTGVSQPQHF.

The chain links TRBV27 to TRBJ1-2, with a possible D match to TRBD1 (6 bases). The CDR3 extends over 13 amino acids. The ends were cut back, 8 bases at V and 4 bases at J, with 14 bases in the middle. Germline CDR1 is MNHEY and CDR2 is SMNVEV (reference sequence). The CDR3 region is CASGQTGRYGYTF. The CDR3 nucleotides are TGTGCCAGCGGGCAGACAGGACGCTATGGCTACACCTTC.

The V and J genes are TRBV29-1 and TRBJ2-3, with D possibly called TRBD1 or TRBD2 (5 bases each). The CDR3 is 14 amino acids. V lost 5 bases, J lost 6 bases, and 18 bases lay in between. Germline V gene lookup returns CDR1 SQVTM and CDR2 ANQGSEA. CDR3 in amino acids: CSVQGRPGTDTQYF. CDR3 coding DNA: TGCAGCGTTCAAGGCAGGCCGGGGACGGATACGCAGTATTTT.

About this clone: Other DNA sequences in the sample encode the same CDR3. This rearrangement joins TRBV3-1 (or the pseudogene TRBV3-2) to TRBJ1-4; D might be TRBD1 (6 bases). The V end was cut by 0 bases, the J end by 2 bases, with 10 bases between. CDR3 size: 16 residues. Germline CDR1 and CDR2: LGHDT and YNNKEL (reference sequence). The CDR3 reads CASSQDRGGTNEKLFF. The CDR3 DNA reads TGTGCCAGCAGCCAAGATAGAGGGGGGACTAATGAAAAACTGTTTTTT.

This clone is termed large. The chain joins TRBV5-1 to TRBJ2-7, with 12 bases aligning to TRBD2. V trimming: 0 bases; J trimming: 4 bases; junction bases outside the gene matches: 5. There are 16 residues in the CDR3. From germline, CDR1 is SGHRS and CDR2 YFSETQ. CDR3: CASSLALAGGPYEQYF. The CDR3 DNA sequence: TGCGCCAGCAGCTTGGCCCTAGCGGGGGGGCCTTACGAGCAGTACTTC.

The chain's CDR3 is CASSQDLPSGELFF. The CDR3 nucleotides are TGTGCCAGCAGCCAAGATCTACCATCCGGGGAGCTGTTTTTT. The chain is built from TRBV3-1 (or the pseudogene TRBV3-2) and TRBJ2-2; D is uncertain. This CDR3 is built from 14 residues. Per germline, CDR1 LGHDT and CDR2 YNNKEL (reference sequence). V gave up 0 bases and J gave up 6 bases, with 8 bases separating them.

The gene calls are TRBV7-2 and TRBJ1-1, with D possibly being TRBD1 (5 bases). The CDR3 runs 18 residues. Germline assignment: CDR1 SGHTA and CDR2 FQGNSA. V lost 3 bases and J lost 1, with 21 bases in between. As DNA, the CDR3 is TGTGCCAGCAGCTTTGGGACCGTCTTACCGCGAGAGAACACTGAAGCTTTCTTT. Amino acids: CASSFGTVLPRENTEAFF.

CDR3 nucleotide sequence: TGTGCCAGCAGTGCCAGAGGCACTGGTGGCTACACCTTC. It translates to CASSARGTGGYTF. J is TRBJ1-2 and V is TRBV2; D remains unclear. The length of the CDR3 is 13 residues. Trimming removed 4 bases from V and 7 bases from J, with 13 bases in between. Germline lookup yields CDR1 SNHLY and CDR2 FYNNEI. Filled out from reference TRBV2 and TRBJ1-2, the complete variable domain reads EPEVTQTPSHQVTQMGQEVILRCVPISNHLYFYWYRQILGQKVEFLVSFYNNEISEKSEIFDDQFSVERPDGSNFTLKIRSTKLEDSAMYFCASSARGTGGYTFGSGTRLTVV.

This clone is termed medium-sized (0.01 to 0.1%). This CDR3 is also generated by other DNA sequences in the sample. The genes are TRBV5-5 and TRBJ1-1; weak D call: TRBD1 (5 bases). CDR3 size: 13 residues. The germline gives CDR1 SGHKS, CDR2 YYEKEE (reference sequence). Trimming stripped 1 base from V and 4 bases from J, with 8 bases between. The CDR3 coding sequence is TGTGCCAGCAGCTTGTTCGGGGGCACTGAAGCTTTCTTT. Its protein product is CASSLFGGTEAFF.

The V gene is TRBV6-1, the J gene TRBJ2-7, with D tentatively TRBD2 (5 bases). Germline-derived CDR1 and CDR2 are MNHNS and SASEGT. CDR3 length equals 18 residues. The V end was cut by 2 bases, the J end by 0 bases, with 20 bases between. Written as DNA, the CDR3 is TGTGCCAGCAGTGAAACCACTAGGACGGTTATAAGCTCCTACGAGCAGTACTTC. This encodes CASSETTRTVISSYEQYF.

The CDR3 DNA reads as TGTGCCAGCAGCGCCGAGACAGGGCTGCTGAATTCACCCCTCCACTTT. This codes for CASSAETGLLNSPLHF. The chain employs TRBV5-6 and TRBJ1-6; 7 bases match TRBD1. There are 16 residues in the CDR3. V trimming: 4 bases; J trimming: 7 bases; junction bases outside the gene matches: 11. The germline gives CDR1 SGHDT, CDR2 YYEEEE.

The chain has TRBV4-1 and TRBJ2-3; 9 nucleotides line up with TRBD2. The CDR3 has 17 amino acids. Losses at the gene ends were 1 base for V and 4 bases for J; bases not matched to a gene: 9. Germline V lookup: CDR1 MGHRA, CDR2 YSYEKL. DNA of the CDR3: TGCGCCAGCAGCCAAGGTCTCGCGGGGGGGCCTTCAGATACGCAGTATTTT. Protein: CASSQGLAGGPSDTQYF.

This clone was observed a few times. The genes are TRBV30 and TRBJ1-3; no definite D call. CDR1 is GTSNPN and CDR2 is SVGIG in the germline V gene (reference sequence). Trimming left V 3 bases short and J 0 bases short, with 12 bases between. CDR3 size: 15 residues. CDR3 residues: CAWSRLGSSGNTIYF. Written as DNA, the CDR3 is TGTGCCTGGAGCCGACTCGGGAGCTCTGGAAACACCATATATTTT.

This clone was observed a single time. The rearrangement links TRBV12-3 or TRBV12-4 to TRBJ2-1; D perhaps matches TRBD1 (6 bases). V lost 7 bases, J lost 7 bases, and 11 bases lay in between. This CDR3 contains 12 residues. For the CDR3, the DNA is TGTGCCAGCACCCGAGGGGGAAATGAGCAGTTCTTC. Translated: CASTRGGNEQFF.

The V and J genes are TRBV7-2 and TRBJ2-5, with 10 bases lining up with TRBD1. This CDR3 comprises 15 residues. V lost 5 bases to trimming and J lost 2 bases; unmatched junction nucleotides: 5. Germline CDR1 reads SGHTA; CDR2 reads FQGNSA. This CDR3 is CASSTRTGGQETQYF. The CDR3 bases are TGTGCCAGCAGCACCCGGACAGGGGGGCAAGAGACCCAGTACTTC.

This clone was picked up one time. CDR3 nucleotide sequence: TGTGCCTGGAGTTCCCGCGACAGGGGGATGAATCAGCCCCAGCATTTT. Amino acids: CAWSSRDRGMNQPQHF. The chain is built from TRBV30 and TRBJ1-5, with TRBD1 matching 9 bases. This CDR3 is built from 16 residues. Looked up from germline, CDR1 is GTSNPN and CDR2 is SVGIG (reference sequence). The ends lost 2 bases at V and 4 bases at J; junction bases unmatched: 9.

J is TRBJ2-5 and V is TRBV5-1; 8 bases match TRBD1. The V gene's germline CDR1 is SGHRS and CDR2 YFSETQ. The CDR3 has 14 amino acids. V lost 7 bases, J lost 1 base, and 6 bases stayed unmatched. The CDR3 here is CASGKGQGQETQYF. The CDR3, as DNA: TGCGCCAGCGGGAAAGGACAGGGCCAAGAGACCCAGTACTTC.

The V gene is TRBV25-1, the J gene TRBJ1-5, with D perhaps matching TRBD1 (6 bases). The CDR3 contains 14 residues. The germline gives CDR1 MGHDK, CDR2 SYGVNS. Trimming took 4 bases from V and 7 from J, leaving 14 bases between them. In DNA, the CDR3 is TGTGCCAGCAGTGGCCAGGGGTATGGGCAGCCCCAGCATTTT. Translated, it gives CASSGQGYGQPQHF.

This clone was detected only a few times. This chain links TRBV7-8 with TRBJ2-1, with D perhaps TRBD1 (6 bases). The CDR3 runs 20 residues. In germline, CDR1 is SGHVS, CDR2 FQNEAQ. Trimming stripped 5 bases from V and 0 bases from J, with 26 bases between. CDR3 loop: CASSLQGLILDTRSYNEQFF. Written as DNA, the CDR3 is TGTGCCAGCAGCCTCCAGGGGTTAATTTTGGACACCCGCTCCTACAATGAGCAGTTCTTC. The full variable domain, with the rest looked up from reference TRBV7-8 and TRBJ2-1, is GAGVSQSPRYKVAKRGQDVALRCDPISGHVSLFWYQQALGQGPEFLTYFQNEAQLDKSGLPSDRFFAERPEGSVSTLKIQRTQQEDSAVYLCASSLQGLILDTRSYNEQFFGPGTRLTVL.

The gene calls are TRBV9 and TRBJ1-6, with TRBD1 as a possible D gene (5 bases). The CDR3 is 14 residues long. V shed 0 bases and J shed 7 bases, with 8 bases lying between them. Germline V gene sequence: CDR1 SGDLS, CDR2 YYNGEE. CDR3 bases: TGTGCCAGCAGCGTAGGCGGGACCAATTCACCCCTCCACTTT. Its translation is CASSVGGTNSPLHF.

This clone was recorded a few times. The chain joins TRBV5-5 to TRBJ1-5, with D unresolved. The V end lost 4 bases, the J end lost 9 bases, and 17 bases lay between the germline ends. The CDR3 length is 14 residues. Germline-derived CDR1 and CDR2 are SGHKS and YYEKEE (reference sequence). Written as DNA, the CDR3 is TGTGCCAGCAGCCAGGACGGGAAAACATGGCCCCAGCATTTT. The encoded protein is CASSQDGKTWPQHF.

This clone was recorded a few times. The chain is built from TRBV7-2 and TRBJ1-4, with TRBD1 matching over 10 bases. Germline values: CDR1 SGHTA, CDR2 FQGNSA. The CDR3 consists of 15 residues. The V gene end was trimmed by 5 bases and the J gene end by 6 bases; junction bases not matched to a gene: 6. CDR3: CASSVRTGGDEKLFF. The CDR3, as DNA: TGTGCCAGCAGCGTACGGACAGGGGGTGATGAAAAACTGTTTTTT.

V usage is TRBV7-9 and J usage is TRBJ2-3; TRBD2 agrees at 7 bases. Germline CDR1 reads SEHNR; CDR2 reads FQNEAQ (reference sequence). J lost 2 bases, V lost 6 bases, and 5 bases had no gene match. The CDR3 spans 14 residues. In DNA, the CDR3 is TGTGCCAGCAGTCCTAGCGGAAACACAGATACGCAGTATTTT. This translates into CASSPSGNTDTQYF.

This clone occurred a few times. In DNA form, the CDR3 reads TGTGCCAGCAGTTTTGACTATCGAGAGACCCAGTACTTC. Its translation: CASSFDYRETQYF. This rearrangement joins TRBV12-3 or TRBV12-4 to TRBJ2-5, with D tentatively TRBD2 (5 bases). The V gene lost 3 bases and the J gene lost 4 bases, with 9 bases spanning the gap. This CDR3 spans 13 amino acids.

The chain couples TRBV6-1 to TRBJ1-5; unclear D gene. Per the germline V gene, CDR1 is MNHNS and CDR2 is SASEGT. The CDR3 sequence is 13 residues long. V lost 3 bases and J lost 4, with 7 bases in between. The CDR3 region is CASSERENQPQHF. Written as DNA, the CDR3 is TGTGCCAGCAGTGAGAGGGAAAATCAGCCCCAGCATTTT.

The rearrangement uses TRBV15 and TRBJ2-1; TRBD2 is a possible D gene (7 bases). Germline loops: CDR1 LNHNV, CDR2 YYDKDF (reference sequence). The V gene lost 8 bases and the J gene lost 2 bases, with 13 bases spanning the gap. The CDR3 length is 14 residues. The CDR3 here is CATSEGGTYNEQFF. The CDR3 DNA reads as TGTGCCACCTCGGAGGGGGGGACCTACAATGAGCAGTTCTTC.

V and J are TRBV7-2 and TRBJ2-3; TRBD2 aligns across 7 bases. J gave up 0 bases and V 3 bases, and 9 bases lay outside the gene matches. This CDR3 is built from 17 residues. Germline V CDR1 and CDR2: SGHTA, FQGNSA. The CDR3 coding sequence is TGTGCCAGCAGCTTTAGACAACTAGCGCAAAGCACAGATACGCAGTATTTT. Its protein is CASSFRQLAQSTDTQYF.

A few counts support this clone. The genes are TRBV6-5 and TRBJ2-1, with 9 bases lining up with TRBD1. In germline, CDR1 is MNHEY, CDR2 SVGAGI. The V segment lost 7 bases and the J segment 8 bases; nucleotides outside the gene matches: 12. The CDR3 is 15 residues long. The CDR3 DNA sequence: TGTGCCAGCACACTCCGGACAGGGGCTCGCGATGAGCAGTTCTTC. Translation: CASTLRTGARDEQFF.

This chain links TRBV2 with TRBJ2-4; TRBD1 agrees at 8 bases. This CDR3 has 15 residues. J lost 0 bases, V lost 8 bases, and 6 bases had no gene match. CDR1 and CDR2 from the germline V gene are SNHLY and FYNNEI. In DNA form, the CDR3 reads TGTGCCAGCGGAGGGACAGGTCCAGCCAAAAACATTCAGTACTTC. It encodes CASGGTGPAKNIQYF.

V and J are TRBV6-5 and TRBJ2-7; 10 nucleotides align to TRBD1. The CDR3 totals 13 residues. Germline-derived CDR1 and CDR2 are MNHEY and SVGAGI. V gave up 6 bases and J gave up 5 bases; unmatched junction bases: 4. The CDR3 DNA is TGTGCCAGCAGCAGGGACAGGGGCAACGAGCAGTACTTC. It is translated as CASSRDRGNEQYF.

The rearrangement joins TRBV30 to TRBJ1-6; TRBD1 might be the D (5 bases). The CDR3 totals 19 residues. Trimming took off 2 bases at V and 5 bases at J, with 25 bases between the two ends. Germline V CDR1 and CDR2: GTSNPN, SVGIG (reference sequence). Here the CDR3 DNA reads TGTGCCTGGAGTTTCTCCTTTTCGGGGGGTAGAGGACATAATTCACCCCTCCACTTT. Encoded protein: CAWSFSFSGGRGHNSPLHF.